The 26 T cell receptor beta chains below were found in one sample sequenced in a study of type 1 regulatory T cells. Each CDR3 protein gets one entry after TCRdb re-called the reads with MiXCR. This sample yields 60,000 to 80,000 distinct CDR3 sequences, of which about 60% are seen a single time; about 7.3% belongs to the top ten. The antigens these receptors bind are not known. The sample consisted of cultured T cells, either the whole culture or a sorted T cell fraction (not recorded which). Subset described: Tr1-enriched cell product generated in vitro against host alloantigens. The receptor source for this set is a human donor in good health.

J is TRBJ2-6 and V is TRBV20-1; 7 bases map to TRBD1. Trimming at V came to 3 bases and at J to 2 bases, leaving 7 bases not matched to a gene. Germline V gene sequence: CDR1 DFQATT, CDR2 SNEGSKA (reference sequence). The CDR3 extends over 16 amino acids. CDR3 residues: CSARGLTGAGANVLTF. The CDR3 nucleotides read TGCAGTGCTAGGGGGCTTACAGGGGCTGGGGCCAACGTCCTGACTTTC.

The rearrangement links TRBV7-8 to TRBJ2-3, with 10 bases that match TRBD2. Trimming took 0 bases from V and 2 from J; bases not matched to a gene: 2. CDR1 is SGHVS and CDR2 is FQNEAQ in the germline V gene. The CDR3 is made up of 16 amino acids. CDR3 in DNA: TGTGCCAGCAGCTTAGCGGGGACTAGCGCCACAGATACGCAGTATTTT. Translating gives CASSLAGTSATDTQYF.

This chain uses TRBV7-2 with TRBJ2-3; D is uncertain. V dropped 6 bases and J dropped 2 bases, with 15 bases sitting between them. The CDR3 extends over 15 amino acids. Germline-derived CDR1 and CDR2 are SGHTA and FQGNSA. CDR3 DNA: TGTGCCAGCAGACTCGGAACTTTAATCACAGATACGCAGTATTTT. Translated, it gives CASRLGTLITDTQYF.

The J gene is TRBJ1-1, the V gene TRBV27, with D uncertain. Germline CDR1 reads MNHEY; CDR2 reads SMNVEV (reference sequence). V lost 5 bases and J lost 4, with 11 bases in between. The CDR3 is 13 amino acids. CDR3 coding DNA: TGTGCCAGCAGTGCCAACGGAGGCACTGAAGCTTTCTTT. Its protein is CASSANGGTEAFF.

V and J are TRBV19 and TRBJ2-1, with 10 bases that match TRBD2. V trimming: 5 bases; J trimming: 7 bases; junction bases outside the gene matches: 8. This CDR3 comprises 15 residues. Germline V gives CDR1 LNHDA, CDR2 SQIVND (reference sequence). The CDR3 region is CASSSESGRGNEQFF. The CDR3 DNA reads TGTGCCAGTAGTTCCGAGAGCGGGAGGGGAAATGAGCAGTTCTTC. Full variable domain (remainder filled in from reference TRBV19 and TRBJ2-1): DGGITQSPKYLFRKEGQNVTLSCEQNLNHDAMYWYRQDPGQGLRLIYYSQIVNDFQKGDIAEGYSVSREKKESFPLTVTSAQKNPTAFYLCASSSESGRGNEQFFGPGTRLTVL.

The chain uses TRBV3-1 and TRBJ2-3, with 14 bases lining up with TRBD2. V shed 4 bases and J 4 bases; nucleotides not matched to a gene: 4. CDR1 and CDR2 (germline): LGHDT, YNNKEL (reference sequence). The CDR3 length is 16 residues. Here the CDR3 reads CASSPGLAGEADTQYF. The CDR3 bases are TGTGCCAGCAGCCCGGGACTAGCGGGAGAGGCAGATACGCAGTATTTT.

This clonotype has a handful of counts. The CDR3 DNA follows: TGTGCCAGCAGCCCCAACCGTCCGACAGTTCAGCCCCAGCATTTT. Translation gives CASSPNRPTVQPQHF. This chain uses TRBV12-3 or TRBV12-4 with TRBJ1-5; a weak D match, TRBD1 (5 bases). The CDR3 has 15 amino acids. The V and J ends lost 6 bases and 6 bases respectively, with 18 bases between them.

This clonotype was observed a handful of times. The J gene is TRBJ2-5, the V gene TRBV5-1; TRBD2 matches 7 bases. Germline V gene data show CDR1 as SGHRS and CDR2 as YFSETQ. This CDR3 is 16 amino acids long. The J segment lost 2 bases and the V segment lost 0 bases, leaving 7 bases of the junction unmatched. Here the CDR3 reads CASSLGGEAGQETQYF. As DNA, the CDR3 is TGCGCCAGCAGCTTGGGGGGGGAAGCGGGACAAGAGACCCAGTACTTC.

The rearrangement joins TRBV4-1 to TRBJ2-1; 7 positions match TRBD2. This CDR3 has 15 residues. V dropped 2 bases and J dropped 8; count of bases not matched to a gene: 9. The germline V gene has CDR1 MGHRA and CDR2 YSYEKL. CDR3 in amino acids: CASSQTLTGGDEQFF. The CDR3 nucleotides are TGCGCCAGCAGCCAAACCCTCACTGGGGGGGATGAGCAGTTCTTC.

V and J are TRBV29-1 and TRBJ1-1, with D possibly being TRBD1 (5 bases). The CDR3 extends over 13 amino acids. In germline, CDR1 is SQVTM, CDR2 ANQGSEA. V dropped 1 base and J dropped 4 bases, with 10 bases sitting between them. In nucleotides, the CDR3 is TGCAGCGTTGAAGGGCAGGGAGGCACTGAAGCTTTCTTT. Translation gives CSVEGQGGTEAFF.

This clonotype was seen only a few times. This chain uses TRBV6-1 with TRBJ2-1; a possible D gene is TRBD2 (6 bases). The CDR3 extends over 14 amino acids. The germline V and J ends were trimmed by 5 bases and 10 bases, with 18 bases remaining between them. Germline V lookup: CDR1 MNHNS, CDR2 SASEGT. CDR3 nucleotide sequence: TGTGCCAGCAGTTTCCAACACGTCGGAGGGGAGCAGTTCTTC. As protein: CASSFQHVGGEQFF.

The rearrangement links TRBV27 to TRBJ1-2, with D unclear. There are 15 residues in the CDR3. Germline V gene data show CDR1 as MNHEY and CDR2 as SMNVEV (reference sequence). V dropped 8 bases and J dropped 0 bases, with 16 bases sitting between them. This chain's CDR3 is CASFSPNGANYGYTF. CDR3 coding DNA: TGTGCCAGCTTTTCTCCGAACGGGGCTAACTATGGCTACACCTTC.

The V gene is TRBV24-1, the J gene TRBJ2-3; 8 nucleotides agree with TRBD2. CDR1 KGHDR and CDR2 SFDVKD come from the germline V gene. The CDR3 length is 16 residues. Trimming took 4 bases from V and 6 from J; bases not matched to a gene: 11. CDR3 coding DNA: TGTGCCACCAGTGACCCCTCAGCGGGAGTCGGCGATACGCAGTATTTT. This encodes CATSDPSAGVGDTQYF.

The V gene is TRBV4-1, the J gene TRBJ2-3; TRBD2 agrees at 11 bases. Germline CDR1 MGHRA, CDR2 YSYEKL. J was trimmed by 2 bases and V by 0 bases; bases with no gene match: 4. There are 17 residues in the CDR3. Here the CDR3 reads CASSQDGTSGPTDTQYF. CDR3 DNA sequence: TGCGCCAGCAGCCAAGATGGGACTAGCGGCCCCACAGATACGCAGTATTTT.

The chain links TRBV20-1 to TRBJ2-7; 11 bases agree with TRBD2. Unmatched junction bases numbered 7, after V lost 0 bases and J lost 6 bases. The CDR3 covers 15 residues. Per the germline V gene, CDR1 is DFQATT and CDR2 is SNEGSKA (reference sequence). CDR3 loop: CSARDTTSGTSEQYF. The CDR3 nucleotides are TGCAGTGCTAGAGACACGACTAGCGGGACCTCCGAGCAGTACTTC.

V is TRBV7-9 and J is TRBJ2-5; TRBD1 might be the D (5 bases). The CDR3 is 14 amino acids. Trimming cost V 5 bases and J 1 base, with 11 bases left between them. Germline loops: CDR1 SEHNR, CDR2 FQNEAQ (reference sequence). The DNA of the CDR3 is TGTGCCAGCAGCCCAAGACAGATCCAAGAGACCCAGTACTTC. The encoded protein is CASSPRQIQETQYF. Variable domain in full (rest from reference TRBV7-9 and TRBJ2-5): DTGVSQNPRHKITKRGQNVTFRCDPISEHNRLYWYRQTLGQGPEFLTYFQNEAQLEKSRLLSDRFSAERPKGSFSTLEIQRTEQGDSAMYLCASSPRQIQETQYFGPGTRLLVL.

This rearrangement joins TRBV20-1 to TRBJ1-1, with 7 bases lining up with TRBD1. The CDR3 has 14 amino acids. The V gene's germline CDR1 is DFQATT and CDR2 SNEGSKA (reference sequence). V shed 2 bases and J 1 base; nucleotides not matched to a gene: 4. CDR3 nucleotides: TGCAGTGCTAGACAGGGGGGTGGGAACACTGAAGCTTTCTTT. It codes for CSARQGGGNTEAFF.

The chain combines TRBV11-2 with TRBJ2-3, with 10 bases identical to TRBD2. The CDR3 spans 15 residues. V shed 7 bases and J 2 bases; nucleotides not matched to a gene: 6. Germline loops: CDR1 SGHAT, CDR2 FQNNGV. The CDR3 is CASKGLAELTDTQYF. CDR3 DNA: TGTGCCAGCAAAGGACTAGCGGAACTCACAGATACGCAGTATTTT.

The chain recombines TRBV7-3 with TRBJ2-1; the D is unclear. Trimming took 2 bases from V and 5 from J, leaving 7 bases between them. Germline lookup yields CDR1 SGHTA and CDR2 FQGTGA. The CDR3 has 13 residues. The CDR3 nucleotides are TGTGCCAGCAGCTTAGATAGGGACAATGAGCAGTTCTTC. Its translation: CASSLDRDNEQFF.

The chain employs TRBV30 and TRBJ2-2; 8 bases line up with TRBD2. The V gene end was trimmed by 5 bases and the J gene end by 1 base; junction bases not matched to a gene: 9. Germline V lookup: CDR1 GTSNPN, CDR2 SVGIG (reference sequence). This CDR3 contains 16 residues. The CDR3 sequence: CAWHGAGTRNTGELFF. The CDR3 nucleotides are TGTGCCTGGCACGGGGCGGGGACTAGGAACACCGGGGAGCTGTTTTTT.

This clonotype appeared a few times. V and J are TRBV4-1 and TRBJ1-2; D ambiguous. Deletions cut 0 bases from V and 7 bases from J, with 12 bases between. CDR3 length equals 14 residues. Per the germline V gene, CDR1 is MGHRA and CDR2 is YSYEKL. The CDR3 loop is CASSQDPNIGGYTF. In nucleotides, the CDR3 is TGCGCCAGCAGCCAAGATCCTAACATAGGTGGCTACACCTTC.

The V and J genes are TRBV12-3 or TRBV12-4 and TRBJ2-7; a possible D gene is TRBD1 (5 bases). Trimming took 6 bases from V and 3 from J, leaving 12 bases between them. This CDR3 contains 13 residues. CDR3 sequence reads: CASSRDINYEQYF. DNA of the CDR3: TGTGCCAGCAGCAGGGATATAAACTACGAGCAGTACTTC.

The chain recombines TRBV20-1 with TRBJ1-2, with D unresolved. The CDR3 is made up of 13 amino acids. Germline V gene lookup returns CDR1 DFQATT and CDR2 SNEGSKA (reference sequence). V was clipped by 3 bases and J by 0 bases, with 8 bases between them. The chain's CDR3 is CSARYGTNYGYTF. CDR3 in DNA: TGCAGTGCTAGGTACGGGACTAACTATGGCTACACCTTC.

The V and J genes are TRBV20-1 and TRBJ2-5; the D gene is possibly TRBD1 (6 bases). CDR1 and CDR2 (germline): DFQATT, SNEGSKA (reference sequence). V was trimmed by 6 bases and J by 4 bases, leaving 9 bases between them. This CDR3 spans 11 amino acids. The CDR3 sequence: CSANRVETQYF. Written as DNA, the CDR3 is TGCAGTGCCAACAGGGTAGAGACCCAGTACTTC.

The chain is built from TRBV5-1 and TRBJ2-3; 11 bases align to TRBD2. CDR1 and CDR2 from the germline V gene are SGHRS and YFSETQ. The CDR3 is made up of 16 amino acids. V was clipped by 4 bases and J by 2 bases; unmatched bases: 6. The CDR3 DNA reads as TGCGCCAGCAGCCAAGAGGGACTAGCGGTCACAGATACGCAGTATTTT. It yields the protein CASSQEGLAVTDTQYF.

CDR3 in DNA: TGTGCCAGCAGCCCGGACAAGGGGCTTGCAGATACGCAGTATTTT. As protein: CASSPDKGLADTQYF. The gene calls are TRBV7-7 and TRBJ2-3; possible D gene TRBD1, 5 bases. V lost 5 bases and J lost 4, with 16 bases in between. The CDR3 is 15 amino acids. Per the germline V gene, CDR1 is SSHAT and CDR2 is FNYEAQ (reference sequence).